Following are 9 T cell receptor beta chains from one sample sequenced in a study of PD-L1 blockade in urothelial cancer. The time point here: pretreatment peripheral blood. The repertoire was sequenced with immunoSEQ multiplex PCR; TCRdb's copy has only in-frame clones and lacks some. The table includes around 100,000 clones, 90% detected once. The sequences come from PBMCs, collected around atezolizumab (anti-PD-L1) treatment. The receptors derive from a man between 60 and 75 years old with urothelial cancer.

V is TRBV11-2 and J is TRBJ1-1; 8 nucleotides match TRBD1. Germline assignment: CDR1 SGHAT and CDR2 FQNNGV. This CDR3 is 14 amino acids long. V was pared by 5 bases and J by 5 bases, with 7 bases of the junction left unmatched. The CDR3: CASSADRVFTEAFF. The DNA for the CDR3 is TGTGCCAGCAGCGCGGACAGGGTTTTTACTGAAGCTTTCTTT. Drawing the rest from reference TRBV11-2 and TRBJ1-1, the complete variable domain is EAGVAQSPRYKIIEKRQSVAFWCNPISGHATLYWYQQILGQGPKLLIQFQNNGVVDDSQLPKDRFSAERLKGVDSTLKIQPAKLEDSAVYLCASSADRVFTEAFFGQGTRLTVV.

This chain connects TRBV5-1 to TRBJ1-1, with TRBD1 as a possible D gene (5 bases). CDR1 is SGHRS and CDR2 is YFSETQ in the germline V gene. This CDR3 comprises 13 residues. V lost 4 bases and J lost 7, with 14 bases in between. CDR3 bases: TGCGCCAGCAGCCCCTCCAGGGACTTTGAAGCTTTCTTT. It codes for CASSPSRDFEAFF.

This rearrangement joins TRBV2 to TRBJ1-3; D unresolved. This CDR3 has 15 amino acids. Trimming removed 4 bases at V and 0 bases at J, with 10 bases between. CDR1 SNHLY and CDR2 FYNNEI come from the germline V gene. In nucleotides, the CDR3 is TGTGCCAGCAGTGTATCATGGAGCTCTGGAAACACCATATATTTT. Encoded protein: CASSVSWSSGNTIYF.

V and J are TRBV4-1 and TRBJ1-1, with D tentatively TRBD1 (5 bases). The CDR3 covers 17 residues. V was trimmed by 2 bases and J by 4 bases, leaving 20 bases between them. Germline-derived CDR1 and CDR2 are MGHRA and YSYEKL. CDR3 nucleotide sequence: TGCGCCAGCAGCCAATCTCTGACGGGCGCCGGGGGCACTGAAGCTTTCTTT. Its protein is CASSQSLTGAGGTEAFF.

This clone was observed a single time. The chain joins TRBV9 to TRBJ2-5, with 11 bases identical to TRBD2. With 4 bases clipped from V and 4 bases from J, the junction kept 0 bases outside the gene matches. The CDR3 is made up of 13 amino acids. Germline V gene sequence: CDR1 SGDLS, CDR2 YYNGEE. The CDR3 DNA is TGTGCCAGCAGCCTAGCGGGGGGAGAGACCCAGTACTTC. This sequence encodes CASSLAGGETQYF.

The chain carries TRBV5-1 and TRBJ2-7; D is possibly TRBD2 (5 bases). CDR3 length equals 15 residues. Trimming left V 1 base short and J 3 bases short, with 14 bases between. Germline values: CDR1 SGHRS, CDR2 YFSETQ. The CDR3 DNA follows: TGCGCCAGCAGCTTGATCGGGGTCTCGGTCTACGAGCAGTACTTC. Amino acid sequence: CASSLIGVSVYEQYF. The variable domain in full, completed from reference TRBV5-1 and TRBJ2-7, reads KAGVTQTPRYLIKTRGQQVTLSCSPISGHRSVSWYQQTPGQGLQFLFEYFSETQRNKGNFPGRFSGRQFSNSRSEMNVSTLELGDSALYLCASSLIGVSVYEQYFGPGTRLTVT.

The chain has TRBV27 and TRBJ2-7; 14 nucleotides agree with TRBD2. The ends lost 5 bases at V and 2 bases at J; junction bases unmatched: 20. CDR1 is MNHEY, CDR2 SMNVEV, per germline (reference sequence). The CDR3 totals 21 residues. The CDR3 here is CASSPGRGGLAGVLPPYEQYF. DNA for the CDR3: TGTGCCAGCAGTCCGGGCCGGGGGGGACTAGCGGGAGTACTTCCACCCTACGAGCAGTACTTC.

The V gene is TRBV7-2, the J gene TRBJ2-1, with D maybe TRBD1 (5 bases). V was clipped by 2 bases and J by 2 bases, with 10 bases between them. Per germline, CDR1 SGHTA and CDR2 FQGNSA. The CDR3 is 15 residues long. CDR3 sequence reads: CASSLRGFTYNEQFF. The CDR3 region has the DNA TGTGCCAGCAGCTTAAGGGGATTTACCTACAATGAGCAGTTCTTC.

The chain couples TRBV9 to TRBJ2-1, with 7 bases fitting TRBD2. V dropped 2 bases and J dropped 4; count of bases not matched to a gene: 6. In germline, CDR1 is SGDLS, CDR2 YYNGEE. This CDR3 is 15 amino acids long. CDR3 residues: CASSVLTSRYNEQFF. CDR3 nucleotide sequence: TGTGCCAGCAGCGTTTTGACTAGCAGATACAATGAGCAGTTCTTC. The complete variable domain, with remaining parts taken from reference TRBV9 and TRBJ2-1, reads DSGVTQTPKHLITATGQRVTLRCSPRSGDLSVYWYQQSLDQGLQFLIQYYNGEERAKGNILERFSAQQFPDLHSELNLSSLELGDSALYFCASSVLTSRYNEQFFGPGTRLTVL.